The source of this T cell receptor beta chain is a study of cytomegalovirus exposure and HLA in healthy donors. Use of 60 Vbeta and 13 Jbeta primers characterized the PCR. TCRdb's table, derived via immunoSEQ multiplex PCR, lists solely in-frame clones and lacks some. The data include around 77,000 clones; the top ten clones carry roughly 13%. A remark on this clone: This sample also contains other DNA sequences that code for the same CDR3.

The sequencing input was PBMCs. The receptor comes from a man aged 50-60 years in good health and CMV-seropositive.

The CDR3 nucleotides read TGTGCCAGCAGCTTGGACAGTAACTATGGCTACACCTTC. This encodes CASSLDSNYGYTF. This sequence joins TRBV5-4 and TRBJ1-2; D remains ambiguous. The CDR3 has 13 amino acids. Germline CDR1 is SGHNT and CDR2 is YYREEE (reference sequence). With 0 bases removed from V and 1 base from J, the gap between germline ends came to 4 bases. Full variable domain (remainder filled in from reference TRBV5-4 and TRBJ1-2): ETGVTQSPTHLIKTRGQQVTLRCSSQSGHNTVSWYQQALGQGPQFIFQYYREEENGRGNFPPRFSGLQFPNYSSELNVNALELDDSALYLCASSLDSNYGYTFGSGTRLTVV.